One sample yielded the 24 T cell receptor beta chains listed below, sequenced in a study of T cell repertoires in cytomegalovirus infection. Via MiXCR, TCRdb re-called the reads, giving one row per CDR3 protein. The sample includes over 300,000 distinct CDR3 sequences, 15% to 20% of them seen just once. The sample comprised PBMCs. The origin of the receptors is a human donor in good health (CMV status not recorded). Some clones in this sample may be carry-over from other donors' samples.

The chain carries TRBV15 and TRBJ2-4; D tentatively reads TRBD1 or TRBD2 (5 bases each). V gave up 9 bases and J gave up 6 bases, with 18 bases separating them. Germline lookup yields CDR1 LNHNV and CDR2 YYDKDF (reference sequence). This CDR3 has 14 amino acids. CDR3 protein: CATLPAGRGNIQYF. In DNA, the CDR3 is TGTGCCACATTGCCCGCGGGTAGGGGAAACATTCAGTACTTC.

There are a few counts of this clonotype. This chain links TRBV15 with TRBJ1-5, with 7 bases lining up with TRBD1. Germline loops: CDR1 LNHNV, CDR2 YYDKDF (reference sequence). This CDR3 has 17 residues. Trimming took 0 bases from V and 4 from J; bases not matched to a gene: 9. CDR3 nucleotides: TGTGCCACCAGCAGAGAGACCATGGGACAGACGAATCAGCCCCAGCATTTT. It yields the protein CATSRETMGQTNQPQHF.

This clonotype has a handful of counts. The V call is TRBV12-3 or TRBV12-4, the J call TRBJ1-2, with TRBD1 as a possible D gene (6 bases). CDR3 length equals 13 residues. Trimming stripped 6 bases from V and 8 bases from J, with 16 bases between. The CDR3 is CASSQGTAGGYTF. For the CDR3, the DNA is TGTGCCAGCAGCCAGGGGACGGCGGGAGGCTACACCTTC.

The V gene is TRBV7-9, the J gene TRBJ2-7, with no clear D. Germline V CDR1 and CDR2: SEHNR, FQNEAQ (reference sequence). The CDR3 is made up of 14 amino acids. V was trimmed by 2 bases and J by 2 bases, leaving 10 bases between them. The CDR3 nucleotides read TGTGCCAGCAGCTTAAATTCGGCAACCTACGAGCAGTACTTC. It translates to CASSLNSATYEQYF.

This clonotype has only a few counts. J is TRBJ1-1 and V is TRBV6-2 or TRBV6-3, with 7 bases aligning to TRBD1. CDR1 MNHEY and CDR2 SVGEGT come from the germline V gene. Losses at the gene ends were 6 bases for V and 7 bases for J; bases not matched to a gene: 17. The CDR3 consists of 16 residues. The CDR3 DNA sequence: TGTGCCAGCAGATTGCGGGGACAGCCTCCCTCTGGTGAAGCTTTCTTT. Translation: CASRLRGQPPSGEAFF.

The V and J genes are TRBV6-1 and TRBJ1-2; weak D call: TRBD1 (5 bases). Between the trimmed V and J ends, which lost 4 bases and 3 bases, there was a span of 12 bases. Germline V gives CDR1 MNHNS, CDR2 SASEGT. This CDR3 comprises 14 residues. As DNA, the CDR3 is TGTGCCAGCAGTGCCGGCAGGGACGACTATGGCTACACCTTC. Translation gives CASSAGRDDYGYTF.

This chain joins TRBV15 and TRBJ1-4; D possibly corresponds to TRBD1 (6 bases). CDR3 length: 18 amino acids. V lost 0 bases and J 3 bases, leaving 17 bases between the germline ends. Germline assignment: CDR1 LNHNV and CDR2 YYDKDF (reference sequence). Here the CDR3 DNA reads TGTGCCACCAGCAGAGATCCACTACAGGGCCGGGCTAATGAAAAACTGTTTTTT. Translating gives CATSRDPLQGRANEKLFF.

This clonotype was detected only a few times. The rearrangement links TRBV5-5 to TRBJ1-1, with D perhaps matching TRBD1 (5 bases). V was clipped by 3 bases and J by 10 bases, with 19 bases between them. Germline CDR1 SGHKS, CDR2 YYEKEE (reference sequence). The CDR3 runs 14 residues. The DNA for the CDR3 is TGTGCCAGCAGCTGGGAGCCGGGACGCTGGGGAGCTTTCTTT. Amino acid sequence: CASSWEPGRWGAFF.

The gene calls are TRBV7-2 and TRBJ2-7, with TRBD1 as a possible D gene (5 bases). CDR1 and CDR2 (germline): SGHTA, FQGNSA. The CDR3 has 14 residues. Trimming left V 3 bases short and J 6 bases short, with 15 bases between. CDR3 amino acids: CASSLTQTVGEQYF. The CDR3 bases are TGTGCCAGCAGCTTGACCCAGACAGTCGGCGAGCAGTACTTC.

The genes are TRBV6-6 and TRBJ1-5; 8 nucleotides agree with TRBD1. V trimming: 2 bases; J trimming: 4 bases; junction bases outside the gene matches: 13. The CDR3 sequence is 18 residues long. Germline V gene data show CDR1 as MNHNY and CDR2 as SVGAGI (reference sequence). The CDR3: CASSYPFGQGGPNQPQHF. The CDR3, as DNA: TGTGCCAGCAGTTACCCGTTCGGACAGGGTGGGCCTAATCAGCCCCAGCATTTT.

The chain combines TRBV28 with TRBJ2-7, with D perhaps matching TRBD1 (6 bases). Germline V gives CDR1 MDHEN, CDR2 SYDVKM. The ends were cut back, 1 base at V and 0 bases at J, with 16 bases in the middle. CDR3 length: 17 amino acids. CDR3 amino acids: CASSLYPGVSGSYEQYF. The CDR3 DNA follows: TGTGCCAGCAGTTTATACCCAGGGGTTTCCGGCTCCTACGAGCAGTACTTC.

The chain recombines TRBV6-6 with TRBJ2-3; TRBD2 aligns across 8 bases. Trimming removed 8 bases from V and 10 bases from J; junction bases left unmatched: 20. Germline V CDR1 and CDR2: MNHNY, SVGAGI (reference sequence). The CDR3 is 16 residues long. CDR3: CASSAPSAGGTGSQYF. CDR3 DNA sequence: TGTGCCAGCTCCGCCCCTTCGGCGGGGGGAACTGGTTCGCAGTATTTT.

The sample holds a few counts of this clonotype. The chain combines TRBV20-1 with TRBJ1-4, with D tentatively TRBD1 (6 bases). Trimming took 6 bases from V and 7 from J, leaving 15 bases between them. The germline CDR1 and CDR2 sequences are DFQATT and SNEGSKA (reference sequence). The CDR3 consists of 13 residues. The chain's CDR3 is CSAGPTGAEKLFF. The CDR3 nucleotides are TGCAGTGCGGGACCGACAGGAGCTGAAAAACTGTTTTTT.

The CDR3 region is CSAQRQGLSYGYTF. DNA for the CDR3: TGCAGTGCTCAGAGACAGGGGCTTAGTTATGGCTACACCTTC. The chain uses TRBV20-1 and TRBJ1-2, with TRBD1 matching over 8 bases. J was trimmed by 5 bases and V by 5 bases; bases with no gene match: 10. CDR1 and CDR2 (germline): DFQATT, SNEGSKA (reference sequence). The CDR3 spans 14 residues.

This clonotype has more than one count but fewer than ten. The chain uses TRBV27 and TRBJ2-7, with 8 bases that match TRBD1. Trimming cost V 1 base and J 2 bases; bases outside gene matches: 4. The germline gives CDR1 MNHEY, CDR2 SMNVEV (reference sequence). The CDR3 loop spans 15 amino acids. CDR3 in amino acids: CASSLLGQGPYEQYF. CDR3 nucleotides: TGTGCCAGCAGTTTATTAGGACAGGGCCCCTACGAGCAGTACTTC.

This clonotype came up many times. The genes are TRBV4-1 and TRBJ2-5; D remains unclear. The CDR3 extends over 16 amino acids. CDR1 is MGHRA and CDR2 is YSYEKL in the germline V gene. The V and J ends lost 0 bases and 4 bases respectively, with 15 bases between them. CDR3 nucleotide sequence: TGCGCCAGCAGCCAAGATAGAACCATCACGAGAGAGACCCAGTACTTC. It yields the protein CASSQDRTITRETQYF.

This clonotype was seen only once. This sequence may be a read error, since a much larger clone differs from it by one base. The rearrangement joins TRBV28 to TRBJ1-4; D unresolved. Germline assignment: CDR1 MDHEN and CDR2 SYDVKM. The CDR3 sequence is 14 residues long. V was clipped by 6 bases and J by 0 bases, with 8 bases between them. As DNA, the CDR3 is TGTGCCAGCAGACGGTCAGCAACTAATGAAAAACTGTTTTTT. It translates to CASRRSATNEKLFF.

This clonotype was detected ten times or more. The chain links TRBV29-1 to TRBJ2-7, with TRBD1 matching 12 bases. The germline gives CDR1 SQVTM, CDR2 ANQGSEA. V shed 7 bases and J 2 bases; nucleotides not matched to a gene: 3. CDR3 size: 13 residues. CDR3 coding DNA: TGCAGCGGGGGACAGGGGGCTCCCTACGAGCAGTACTTC. As protein: CSGGQGAPYEQYF.

There are many counts of this clonotype. The CDR3 sequence is CATSDRTGTSVKQYF. The CDR3 region has the DNA TGTGCCACCAGTGACAGGACCGGGACTAGCGTGAAGCAGTACTTC. The chain uses TRBV24-1 and TRBJ2-7, with 10 bases matching TRBD2. Germline values: CDR1 KGHDR, CDR2 SFDVKD. The CDR3 spans 15 residues. V gave up 4 bases and J gave up 8 bases; unmatched junction bases: 10.

The rearrangement uses TRBV7-2 and TRBJ1-3; TRBD1 agrees at 11 bases. From germline, CDR1 is SGHTA and CDR2 FQGNSA. The CDR3 covers 21 residues. The V segment lost 3 bases and the J segment 0 bases; nucleotides outside the gene matches: 16. This CDR3 reads CASSFPPGTGGRSRSGNTIYF. DNA of the CDR3: TGTGCCAGCAGCTTCCCCCCCGGGACAGGGGGTAGGTCGCGCTCTGGAAACACCATATATTTT.

CDR3 amino acids: CASSLTDGNTEAFF. The CDR3 bases are TGTGCCAGCAGTTTAACCGACGGGAACACTGAAGCTTTCTTT. V gene TRBV12-3 or TRBV12-4 combines with J gene TRBJ1-1; the D is unclear. This CDR3 comprises 14 residues. Trimming took 2 bases from V and 1 from J, leaving 8 bases between them.

This clonotype has more than one count but fewer than ten. The chain recombines TRBV3-1 with TRBJ2-2; D uncertain. This CDR3 has 13 residues. Trimming removed 2 bases at V and 4 bases at J, with 5 bases between. The germline gives CDR1 LGHDT, CDR2 YNNKEL (reference sequence). CDR3 DNA sequence: TGTGCCAGCAGCCAACGAAGCACCGGGGAGCTGTTTTTT. It specifies CASSQRSTGELFF.

This clonotype has ten or more counts. The chain combines TRBV2 with TRBJ1-6; TRBD1 aligns across 7 bases. The CDR3 consists of 18 residues. V gave up 6 bases and J gave up 0 bases; unmatched junction bases: 11. Germline lookup yields CDR1 SNHLY and CDR2 FYNNEI. CDR3 sequence: CASRTLWDRSSYNSPLHF. The CDR3, as DNA: TGTGCCAGCAGAACCCTCTGGGACAGAAGCTCCTATAATTCACCCCTCCACTTT.

This clonotype was observed a few times. This rearrangement joins TRBV20-1 to TRBJ2-3, with a possible D match to TRBD2 (6 bases). V gave up 6 bases and J gave up 7 bases, with 20 bases separating them. CDR3 length: 14 amino acids. Germline V lookup: CDR1 DFQATT, CDR2 SNEGSKA (reference sequence). CDR3 in DNA: TGCAGTGCGCGGGCCGCGGGCCGCGGGAATACGCAGTATTTT. This encodes CSARAAGRGNTQYF.